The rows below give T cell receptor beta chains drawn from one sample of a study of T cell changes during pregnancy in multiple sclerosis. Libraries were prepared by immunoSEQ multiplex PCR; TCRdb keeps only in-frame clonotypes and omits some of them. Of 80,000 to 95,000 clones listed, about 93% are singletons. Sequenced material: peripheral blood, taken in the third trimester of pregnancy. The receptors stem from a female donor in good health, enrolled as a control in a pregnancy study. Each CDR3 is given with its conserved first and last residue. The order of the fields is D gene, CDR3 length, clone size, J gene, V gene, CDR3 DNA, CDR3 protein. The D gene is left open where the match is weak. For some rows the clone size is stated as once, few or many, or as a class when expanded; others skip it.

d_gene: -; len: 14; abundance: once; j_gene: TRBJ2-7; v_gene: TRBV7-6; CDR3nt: TGTGCCAGCAGCTTAGAGTCGGGGTCCTACGAGCAGTACTTC; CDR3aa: CASSLESGSYEQYF
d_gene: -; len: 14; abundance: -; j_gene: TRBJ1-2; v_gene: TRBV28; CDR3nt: TGTGCCAGCAGTTTACTTGACAGGAATTATGGCTACACCTTC; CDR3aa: CASSLLDRNYGYTF
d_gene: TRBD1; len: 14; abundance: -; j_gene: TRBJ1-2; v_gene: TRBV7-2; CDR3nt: TGTGCCAGCAGCCTAAGACAGGGTGTAAAGGGCTACACCTTC; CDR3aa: CASSLRQGVKGYTF
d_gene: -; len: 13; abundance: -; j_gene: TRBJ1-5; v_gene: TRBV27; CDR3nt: TGTGCCAGCAGCCCTCTCGGGAGTCAGCCCCAGCATTTT; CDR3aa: CASSPLGSQPQHF
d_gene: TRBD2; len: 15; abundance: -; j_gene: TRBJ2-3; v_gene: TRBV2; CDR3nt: TGTGCCAGCAGTCCTAGCGGGAGGGACACAGATACGCAGTATTTT; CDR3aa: CASSPSGRDTDTQYF
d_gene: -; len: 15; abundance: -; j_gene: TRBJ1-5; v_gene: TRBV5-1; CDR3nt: TGCGCCAGCAGCTTGTCAGGGCTGAGCAATCAGCCCCAGCATTTT; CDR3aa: CASSLSGLSNQPQHF
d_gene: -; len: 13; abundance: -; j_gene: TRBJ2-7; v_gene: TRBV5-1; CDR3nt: TGCGCCAGCAGCTTACCTCGCGGGAACGAGCAGTACTTC; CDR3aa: CASSLPRGNEQYF
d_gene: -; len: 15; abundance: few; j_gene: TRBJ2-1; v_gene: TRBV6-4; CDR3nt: TGTGCCAGCAGTGACTCGGTAGGGGACTACAATGAGCAGTTCTTC; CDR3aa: CASSDSVGDYNEQFF
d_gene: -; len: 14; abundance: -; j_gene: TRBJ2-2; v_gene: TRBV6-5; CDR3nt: TGTGCCAGCAGCGCCCGCGCGAACACCGGGGAGCTGTTTTTT; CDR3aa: CASSARANTGELFF
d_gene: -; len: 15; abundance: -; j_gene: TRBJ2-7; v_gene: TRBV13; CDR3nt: TGTGCCAGCAGCCCTCCTCGGGGGAGCTCCTACGAGCAGTACTTC; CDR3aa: CASSPPRGSSYEQYF
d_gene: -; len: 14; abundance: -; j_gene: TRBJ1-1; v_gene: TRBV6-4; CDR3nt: TGTGCCAGCAGCGACGTGGGGGGAAGCGCTGAAGCTTTCTTT; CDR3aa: CASSDVGGSAEAFF
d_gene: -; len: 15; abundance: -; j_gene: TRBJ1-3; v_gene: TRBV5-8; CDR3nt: TGTGCCAGCAGCTTGGCCAGGCAGGGGATCTACACCATATATTTT; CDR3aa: CASSLARQGIYTIYF
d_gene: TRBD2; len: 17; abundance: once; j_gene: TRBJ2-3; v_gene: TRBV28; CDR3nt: TGTGCCAGCAGTCTACCCCTAGCGGGAGGTTCGTATGCTTCGCAGTATTTT; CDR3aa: CASSLPLAGGSYASQYF
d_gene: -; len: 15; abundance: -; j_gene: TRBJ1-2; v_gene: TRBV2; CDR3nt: TGTGCCAGCAGCCAGACCCCGGACAGTTCGGGAGGCTACACCTTC; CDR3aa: CASSQTPDSSGGYTF
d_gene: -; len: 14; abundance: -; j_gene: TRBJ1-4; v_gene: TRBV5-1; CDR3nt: TGCGCCAGCAGCTTGACGGCGGGTAATGAAAAACTGTTTTTT; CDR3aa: CASSLTAGNEKLFF
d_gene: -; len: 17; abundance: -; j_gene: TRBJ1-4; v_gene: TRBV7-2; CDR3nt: TGTGCCAGCAGCTTGAGGAGGACGGCCGCAACTAATGAAAAACTGTTTTTT; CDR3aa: CASSLRRTAATNEKLFF
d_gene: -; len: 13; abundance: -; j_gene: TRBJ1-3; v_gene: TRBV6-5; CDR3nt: TGTGCCAGCATCCCTGACATAGGAAACACCATATATTTT; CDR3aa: CASIPDIGNTIYF
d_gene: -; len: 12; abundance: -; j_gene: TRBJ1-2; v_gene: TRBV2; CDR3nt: TGTGCCAGCAGTGAAGCGAAGACGGAACAGACCTTC; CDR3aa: CASSEAKTEQTF
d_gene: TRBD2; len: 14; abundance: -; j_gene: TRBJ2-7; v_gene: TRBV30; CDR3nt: TGTGCCTGGTCATATAGCGGGAGCCCCTACGAGCAGTACTTC; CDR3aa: CAWSYSGSPYEQYF
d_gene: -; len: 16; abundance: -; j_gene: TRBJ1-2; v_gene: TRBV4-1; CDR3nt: TGCGCCAGCAGCCCCGGACAGTCCCCCACAAACTATGGCTACACCTTC; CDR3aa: CASSPGQSPTNYGYTF
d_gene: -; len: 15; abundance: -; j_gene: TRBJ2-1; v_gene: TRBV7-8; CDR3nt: TGTGCCAGCAGCTTCGTTGCGGGCTCCTACAATGAGCAGTTCTTC; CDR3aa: CASSFVAGSYNEQFF
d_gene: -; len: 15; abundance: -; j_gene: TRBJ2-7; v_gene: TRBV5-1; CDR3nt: TGCGCCAGCAGCTTGGCCGGGGGGCGGGTCTACGAGCAGTACTTC; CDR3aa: CASSLAGGRVYEQYF
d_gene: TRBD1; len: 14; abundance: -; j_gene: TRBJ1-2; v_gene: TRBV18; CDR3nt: TGTGCCAGCTCACCAGGGGGACAGGAGATTCGCTACACCTTC; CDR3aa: CASSPGGQEIRYTF
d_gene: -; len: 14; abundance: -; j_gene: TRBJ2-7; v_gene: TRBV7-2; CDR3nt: TGTGCCAGCAGCTTTGTAGCGGAGGGGTGGGAGCAGTACTTC; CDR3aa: CASSFVAEGWEQYF
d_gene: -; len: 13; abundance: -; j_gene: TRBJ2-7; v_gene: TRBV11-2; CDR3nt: TGTGCCAGCAGCTTAGGGACTCAGTACGAGCAGTACTTC; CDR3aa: CASSLGTQYEQYF
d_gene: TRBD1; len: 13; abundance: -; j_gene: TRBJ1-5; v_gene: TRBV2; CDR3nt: TGTGCCAGCAGCGGGACAGGGTATCAGCCCCAGCATTTT; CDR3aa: CASSGTGYQPQHF